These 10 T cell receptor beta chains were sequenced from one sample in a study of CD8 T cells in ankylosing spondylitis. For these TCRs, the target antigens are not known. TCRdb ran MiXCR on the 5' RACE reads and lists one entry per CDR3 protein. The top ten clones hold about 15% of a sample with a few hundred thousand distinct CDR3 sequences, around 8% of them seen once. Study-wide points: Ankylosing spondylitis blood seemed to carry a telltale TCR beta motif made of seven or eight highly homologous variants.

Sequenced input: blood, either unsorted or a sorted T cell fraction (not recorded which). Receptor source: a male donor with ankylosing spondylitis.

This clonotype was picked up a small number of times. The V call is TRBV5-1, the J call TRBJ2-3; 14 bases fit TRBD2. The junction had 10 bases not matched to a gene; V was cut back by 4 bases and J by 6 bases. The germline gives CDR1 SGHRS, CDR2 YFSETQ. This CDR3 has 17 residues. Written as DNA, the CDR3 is TGCGCCAGCAGCCTTATCGGGACTAGCGGGAGTCCGGATACGCAGTATTTT. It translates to CASSLIGTSGSPDTQYF.

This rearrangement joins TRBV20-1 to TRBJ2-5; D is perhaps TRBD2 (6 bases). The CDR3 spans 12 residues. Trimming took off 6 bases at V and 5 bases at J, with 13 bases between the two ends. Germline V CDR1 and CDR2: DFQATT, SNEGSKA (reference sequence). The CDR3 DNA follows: TGCAGTGCCCCGACTAGAGGTGAGACCCAGTACTTC. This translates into CSAPTRGETQYF.

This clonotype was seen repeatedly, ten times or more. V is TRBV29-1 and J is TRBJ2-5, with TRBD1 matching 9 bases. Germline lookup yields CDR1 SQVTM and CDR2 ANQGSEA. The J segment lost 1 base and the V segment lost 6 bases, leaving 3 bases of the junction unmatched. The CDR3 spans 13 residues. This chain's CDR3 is CSVRDRVQETQYF. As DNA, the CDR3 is TGCAGCGTGAGGGACAGGGTCCAAGAGACCCAGTACTTC. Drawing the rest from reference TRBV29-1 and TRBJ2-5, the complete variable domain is SAVISQKPSRDICQRGTSLTIQCQVDSQVTMMFWYRQQPGQSLTLIATANQGSEATYESGFVIDKFPISRPNLTFSTLTVSNMSPEDSSIYLCSVRDRVQETQYFGPGTRLLVL.

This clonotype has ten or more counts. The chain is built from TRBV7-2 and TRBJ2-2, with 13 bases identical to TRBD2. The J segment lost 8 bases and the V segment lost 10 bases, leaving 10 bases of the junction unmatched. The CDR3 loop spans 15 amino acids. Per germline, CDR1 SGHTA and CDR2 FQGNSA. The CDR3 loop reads CATEGLAGSGGELFF. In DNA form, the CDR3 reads TGTGCCACCGAGGGACTAGCGGGAAGTGGAGGGGAGCTGTTTTTT.

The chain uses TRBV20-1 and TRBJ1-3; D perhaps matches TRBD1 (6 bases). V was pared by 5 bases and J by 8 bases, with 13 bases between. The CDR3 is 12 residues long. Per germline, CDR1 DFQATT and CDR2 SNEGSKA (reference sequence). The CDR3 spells CSARTGSYTIYF. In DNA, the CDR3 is TGCAGTGCTCGAACAGGGTCTTACACCATATATTTT.

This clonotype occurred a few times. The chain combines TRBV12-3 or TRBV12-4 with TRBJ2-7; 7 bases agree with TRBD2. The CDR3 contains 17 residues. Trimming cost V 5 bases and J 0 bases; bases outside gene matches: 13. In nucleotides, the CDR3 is TGTGCCAGCAGTCCAAGTGGACGGTGGGACTACTCCTACGAGCAGTACTTC. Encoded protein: CASSPSGRWDYSYEQYF.

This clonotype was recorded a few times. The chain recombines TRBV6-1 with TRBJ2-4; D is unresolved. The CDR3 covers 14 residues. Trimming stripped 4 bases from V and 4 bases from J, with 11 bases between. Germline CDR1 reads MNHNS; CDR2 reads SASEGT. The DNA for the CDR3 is TGTGCCAGCAGTGGGACCTGGCGGAAAAACATTCAGTACTTC. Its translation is CASSGTWRKNIQYF.

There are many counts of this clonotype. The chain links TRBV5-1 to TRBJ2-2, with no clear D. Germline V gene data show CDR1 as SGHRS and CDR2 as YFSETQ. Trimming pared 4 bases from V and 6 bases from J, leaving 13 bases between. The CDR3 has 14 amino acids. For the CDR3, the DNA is TGCGCCAGCAGCGTGGACGGCGGCGCCGGGGAGCTGTTTTTT. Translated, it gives CASSVDGGAGELFF. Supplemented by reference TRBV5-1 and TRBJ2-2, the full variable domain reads KAGVTQTPRYLIKTRGQQVTLSCSPISGHRSVSWYQQTPGQGLQFLFEYFSETQRNKGNFPGRFSGRQFSNSRSEMNVSTLELGDSALYLCASSVDGGAGELFFGEGSRLTVL.

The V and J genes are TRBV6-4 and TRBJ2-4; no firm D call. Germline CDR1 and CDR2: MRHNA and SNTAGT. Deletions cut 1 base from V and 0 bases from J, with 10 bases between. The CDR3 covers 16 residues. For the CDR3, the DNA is TGTGCCAGCAGTGACTACAACTATCTAGCCAAAAACATTCAGTACTTC. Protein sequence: CASSDYNYLAKNIQYF.

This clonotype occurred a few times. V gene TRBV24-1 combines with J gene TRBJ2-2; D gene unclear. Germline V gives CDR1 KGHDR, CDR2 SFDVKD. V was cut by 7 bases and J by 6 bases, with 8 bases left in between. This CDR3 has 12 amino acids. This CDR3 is CATRESAGELFF. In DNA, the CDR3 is TGTGCCACCAGGGAGAGTGCCGGGGAGCTGTTTTTT.